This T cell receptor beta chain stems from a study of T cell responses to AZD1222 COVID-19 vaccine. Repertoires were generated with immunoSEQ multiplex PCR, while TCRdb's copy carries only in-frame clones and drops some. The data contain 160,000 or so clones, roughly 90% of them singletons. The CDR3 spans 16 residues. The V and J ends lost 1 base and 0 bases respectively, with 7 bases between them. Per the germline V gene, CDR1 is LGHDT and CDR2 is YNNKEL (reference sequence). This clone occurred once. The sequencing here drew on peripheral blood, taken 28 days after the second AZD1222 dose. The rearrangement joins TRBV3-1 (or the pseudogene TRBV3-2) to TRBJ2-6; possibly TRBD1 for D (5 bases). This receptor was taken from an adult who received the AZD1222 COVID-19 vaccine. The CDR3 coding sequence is TGTGCCAGCAGCCAAGTAAGGGGCTCTGGGGCCAACGTCCTGACTTTC. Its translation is CASSQVRGSGANVLTF.